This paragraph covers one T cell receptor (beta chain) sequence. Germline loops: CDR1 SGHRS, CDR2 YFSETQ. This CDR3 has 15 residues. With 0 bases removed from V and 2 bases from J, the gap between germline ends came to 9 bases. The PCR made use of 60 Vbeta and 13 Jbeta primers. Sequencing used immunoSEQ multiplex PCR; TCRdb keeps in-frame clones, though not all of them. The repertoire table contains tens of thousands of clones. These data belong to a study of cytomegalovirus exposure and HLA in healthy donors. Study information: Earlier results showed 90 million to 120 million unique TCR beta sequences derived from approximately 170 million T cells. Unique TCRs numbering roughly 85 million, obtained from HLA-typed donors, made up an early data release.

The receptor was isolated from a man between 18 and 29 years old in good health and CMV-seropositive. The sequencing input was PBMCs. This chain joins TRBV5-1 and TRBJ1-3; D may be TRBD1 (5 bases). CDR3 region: CASSLVGVPGNTIYF. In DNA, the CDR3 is TGCGCCAGCAGCTTGGTAGGGGTGCCTGGAAACACCATATATTTT.